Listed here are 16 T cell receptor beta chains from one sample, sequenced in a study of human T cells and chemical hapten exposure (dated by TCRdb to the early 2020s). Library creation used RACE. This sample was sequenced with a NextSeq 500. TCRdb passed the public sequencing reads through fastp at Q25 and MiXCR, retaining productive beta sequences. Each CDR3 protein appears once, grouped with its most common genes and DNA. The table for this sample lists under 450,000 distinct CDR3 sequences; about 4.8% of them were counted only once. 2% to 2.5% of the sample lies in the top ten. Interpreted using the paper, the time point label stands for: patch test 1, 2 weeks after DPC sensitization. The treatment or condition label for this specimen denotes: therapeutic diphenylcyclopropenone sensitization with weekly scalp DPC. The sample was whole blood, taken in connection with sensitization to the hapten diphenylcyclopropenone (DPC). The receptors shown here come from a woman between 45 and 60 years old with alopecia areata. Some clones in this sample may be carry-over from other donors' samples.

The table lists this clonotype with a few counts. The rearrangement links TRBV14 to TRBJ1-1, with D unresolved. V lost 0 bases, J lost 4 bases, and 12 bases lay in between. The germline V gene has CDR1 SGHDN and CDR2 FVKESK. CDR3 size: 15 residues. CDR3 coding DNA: TGTGCCAGCAGCCAAGATCATTCGCTACTCACTGAAGCTTTCTTT. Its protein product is CASSQDHSLLTEAFF. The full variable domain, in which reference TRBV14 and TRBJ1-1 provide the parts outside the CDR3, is EAGVTQFPSHSVIEKGQTVTLRCDPISGHDNLYWYRRVMGKEIKFLLHFVKESKQDESGMPNNRFLAERTGGTYSTLKVQPAELEDSGVYFCASSQDHSLLTEAFFGQGTRLTVV.

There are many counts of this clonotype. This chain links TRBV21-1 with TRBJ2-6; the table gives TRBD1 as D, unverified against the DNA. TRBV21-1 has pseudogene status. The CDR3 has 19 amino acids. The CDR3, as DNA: TGTGCCAGCAGCAAAAGCCCCGGGACAAACCTCTCTGGGGCCAACGTCCTGACTTTC. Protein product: CASSKSPGTNLSGANVLTF.

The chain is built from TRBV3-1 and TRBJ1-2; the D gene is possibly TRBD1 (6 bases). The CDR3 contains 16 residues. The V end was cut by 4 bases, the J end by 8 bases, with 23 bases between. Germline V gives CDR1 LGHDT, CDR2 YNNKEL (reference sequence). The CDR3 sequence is CASSPRPPPGACGYTF. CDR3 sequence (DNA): TGTGCCAGCAGCCCCCGACCCCCCCCGGGGGCTTGCGGCTACACCTTC.

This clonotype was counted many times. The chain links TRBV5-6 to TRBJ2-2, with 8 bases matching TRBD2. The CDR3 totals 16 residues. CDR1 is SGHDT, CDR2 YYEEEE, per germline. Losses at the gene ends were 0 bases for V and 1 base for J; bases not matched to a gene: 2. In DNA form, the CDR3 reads TGTGCCAGCAGCTTGGCACTAGCGGAGAACACCGGGGAGCTGTTTTTT. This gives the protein CASSLALAENTGELFF. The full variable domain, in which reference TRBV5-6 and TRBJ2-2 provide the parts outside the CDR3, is DAGVTQSPTHLIKTRGQQVTLRCSPKSGHDTVSWYQQALGQGPQFIFQYYEEEERQRGNFPDRFSGHQFPNYSSELNVNALLLGDSALYLCASSLALAENTGELFFGEGSRLTVL.

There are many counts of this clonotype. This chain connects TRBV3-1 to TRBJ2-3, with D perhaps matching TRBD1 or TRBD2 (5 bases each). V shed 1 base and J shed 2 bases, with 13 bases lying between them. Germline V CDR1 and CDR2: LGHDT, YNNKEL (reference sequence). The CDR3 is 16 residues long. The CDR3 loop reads CASSQGDLSFTDTQYF. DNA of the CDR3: TGTGCCAGCAGCCAAGGGGACCTAAGCTTCACAGATACGCAGTATTTT.

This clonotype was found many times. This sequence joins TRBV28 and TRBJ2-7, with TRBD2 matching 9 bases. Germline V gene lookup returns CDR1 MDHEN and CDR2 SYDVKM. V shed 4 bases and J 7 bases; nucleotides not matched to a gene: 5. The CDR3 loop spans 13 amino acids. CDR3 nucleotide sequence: TGTGCCAGCAGTTCCACCCTAGCGGGGGAGCAGTACTTC. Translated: CASSSTLAGEQYF.

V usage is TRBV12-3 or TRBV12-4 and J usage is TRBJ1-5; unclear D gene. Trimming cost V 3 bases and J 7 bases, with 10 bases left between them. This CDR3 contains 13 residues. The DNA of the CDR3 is TGTGCCAGCAGTTTGCAGAGAGGCCAGCCCCAGCATTTT. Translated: CASSLQRGQPQHF.

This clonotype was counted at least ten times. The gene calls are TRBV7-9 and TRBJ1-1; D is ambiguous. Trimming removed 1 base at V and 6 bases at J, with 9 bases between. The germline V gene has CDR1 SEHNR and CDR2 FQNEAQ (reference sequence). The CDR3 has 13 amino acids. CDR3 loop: CASSLEPYPEAFF. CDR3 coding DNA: TGTGCCAGCAGCTTAGAGCCTTACCCTGAAGCTTTCTTT. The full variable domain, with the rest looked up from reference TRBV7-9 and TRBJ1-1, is DTGVSQNPRHKITKRGQNVTFRCDPISEHNRLYWYRQTLGQGPEFLTYFQNEAQLEKSRLLSDRFSAERPKGSFSTLEIQRTEQGDSAMYLCASSLEPYPEAFFGQGTRLTVV.

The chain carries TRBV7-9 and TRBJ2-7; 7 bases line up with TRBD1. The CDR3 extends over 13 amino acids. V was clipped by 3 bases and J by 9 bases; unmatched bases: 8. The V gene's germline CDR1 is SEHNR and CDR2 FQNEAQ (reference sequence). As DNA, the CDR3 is TGTGCCAGCAGCTTGACAGGGACGGCCGGGCAGTACTTC. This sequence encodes CASSLTGTAGQYF.

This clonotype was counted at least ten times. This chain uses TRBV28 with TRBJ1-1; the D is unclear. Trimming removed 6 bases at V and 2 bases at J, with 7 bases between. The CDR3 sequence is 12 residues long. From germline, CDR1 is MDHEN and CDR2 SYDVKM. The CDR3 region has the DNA TGTGCCAGCAGCCCCCCTAACACTGAAGCTTTCTTT. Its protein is CASSPPNTEAFF.

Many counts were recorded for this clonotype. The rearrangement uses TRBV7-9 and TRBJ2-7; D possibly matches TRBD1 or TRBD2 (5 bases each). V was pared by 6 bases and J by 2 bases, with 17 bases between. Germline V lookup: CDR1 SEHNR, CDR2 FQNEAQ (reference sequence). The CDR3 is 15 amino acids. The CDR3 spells CASSPNQGDPYEQYF. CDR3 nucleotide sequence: TGTGCCAGCAGTCCAAACCAGGGAGACCCCTACGAGCAGTACTTC.

CDR3 DNA: TGTGCCAGCAGCTTAGTCGATGGGGATACTAATGAAAAACTGTTTTTT. Its protein product is CASSLVDGDTNEKLFF. This sequence joins TRBV13 and TRBJ1-4; no clear D gene. Germline CDR1 reads PRHDT; CDR2 reads FYEKMQ (reference sequence). The CDR3 totals 16 residues. V was trimmed by 1 base and J by 2 bases, leaving 11 bases between them.

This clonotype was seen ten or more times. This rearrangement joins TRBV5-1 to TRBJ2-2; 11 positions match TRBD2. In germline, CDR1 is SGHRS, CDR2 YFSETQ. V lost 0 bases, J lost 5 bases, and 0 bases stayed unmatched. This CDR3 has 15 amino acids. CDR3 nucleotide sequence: TGCGCCAGCAGCTTGGGGACTAGCGGGACCGGGGAGCTGTTTTTT. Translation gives CASSLGTSGTGELFF.

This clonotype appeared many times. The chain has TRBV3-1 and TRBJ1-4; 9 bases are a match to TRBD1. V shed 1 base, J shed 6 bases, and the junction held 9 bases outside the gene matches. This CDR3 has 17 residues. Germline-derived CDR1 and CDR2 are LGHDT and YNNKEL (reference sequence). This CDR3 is CASSQVNRGLGDEKLFF. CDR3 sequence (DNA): TGTGCCAGCAGCCAAGTTAACAGGGGGCTAGGAGATGAAAAACTGTTTTTT.

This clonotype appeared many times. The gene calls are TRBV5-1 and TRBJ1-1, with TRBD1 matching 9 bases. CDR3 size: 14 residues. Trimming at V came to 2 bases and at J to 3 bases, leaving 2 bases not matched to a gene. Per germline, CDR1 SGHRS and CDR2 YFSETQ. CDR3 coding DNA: TGCGCCAGCAGCTTCGACAGGGGGGACACTGAAGCTTTCTTT. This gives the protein CASSFDRGDTEAFF.

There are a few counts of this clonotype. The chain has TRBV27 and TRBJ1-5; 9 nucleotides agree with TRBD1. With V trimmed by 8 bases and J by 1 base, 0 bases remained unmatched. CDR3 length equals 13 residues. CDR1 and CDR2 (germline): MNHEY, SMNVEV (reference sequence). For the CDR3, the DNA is TGTGCCAGCGGGACAGGGAGCAATCAGCCCCAGCATTTT. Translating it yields CASGTGSNQPQHF.